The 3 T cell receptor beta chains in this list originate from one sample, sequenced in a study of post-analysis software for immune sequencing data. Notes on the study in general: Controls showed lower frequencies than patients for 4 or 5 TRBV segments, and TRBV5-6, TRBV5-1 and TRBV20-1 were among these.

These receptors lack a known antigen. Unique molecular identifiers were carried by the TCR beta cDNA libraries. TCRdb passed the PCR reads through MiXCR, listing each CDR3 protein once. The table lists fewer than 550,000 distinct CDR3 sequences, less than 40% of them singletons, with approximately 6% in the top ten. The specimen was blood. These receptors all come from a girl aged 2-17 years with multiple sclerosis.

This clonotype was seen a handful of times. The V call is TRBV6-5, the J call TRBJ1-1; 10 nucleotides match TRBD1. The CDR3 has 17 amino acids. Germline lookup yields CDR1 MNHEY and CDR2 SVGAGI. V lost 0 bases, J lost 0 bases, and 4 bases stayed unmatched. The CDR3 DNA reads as TGTGCCAGCAGTTACTCATTGACAGGGGGCTTGAACACTGAAGCTTTCTTT. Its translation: CASSYSLTGGLNTEAFF.

As DNA, the CDR3 is TGCAGTGCTAGACGACCGGGACTGCAAGAGACCCAGTACTTC. Encoded protein: CSARRPGLQETQYF. The gene calls are TRBV20-1 and TRBJ2-5, with D perhaps matching TRBD2 (6 bases). The CDR3 sequence is 14 residues long. Germline V lookup: CDR1 DFQATT, CDR2 SNEGSKA (reference sequence). V lost 2 bases to trimming and J lost 2 bases, with 12 bases between them.

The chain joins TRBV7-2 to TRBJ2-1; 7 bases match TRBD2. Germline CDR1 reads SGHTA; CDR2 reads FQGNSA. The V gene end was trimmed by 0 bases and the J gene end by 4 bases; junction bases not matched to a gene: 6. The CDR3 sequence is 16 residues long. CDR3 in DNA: TGTGCCAGCAGCTTAGCTCTTTTAGCGGGTTACAATGAGCAGTTCTTC. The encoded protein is CASSLALLAGYNEQFF.